Listed below are T cell receptor beta chains from one sample, sequenced in a study of CD8+CD57+ T cells in acquired aplastic anemia. Via MiXCR, TCRdb re-called the reads, giving one row per CDR3 protein. The sample yields 50,000 to 70,000 distinct CDR3 sequences, less than 65% seen once. Material: sorted CD4+, CD8+, or CD8+CD57+ T cells (not recorded which) from PBMCs. These receptors all stem from a human donor in good health, serving as a control. The CDR3 runs from the conserved cysteine through the conserved F or W. D genes are given only for firm matches. Expanded clones get a size class; other rows say once, few or many, or leave the size out.

DNA,CDR3,D,size,V,J
TGTGCCACCAGCAGAGGGTGGACTGACTCCAATCAGCCCCAGCATTTT,CATSRGWTDSNQPQHF,-,-,TRBV15,TRBJ1-5
TGTGCCATCAGTCCCCCGGACAGTGTGCGTTACAATGAGCAGTTCTTC,CAISPPDSVRYNEQFF,-,-,TRBV10-3,TRBJ2-1
TGTGCCAGCAGGGGTGGCGTTAATCAGCCCCAGCATTTT,CASRGGVNQPQHF,-,-,TRBV2,TRBJ1-5
TGTGCCAGCAGTCCTACAGGGGAGGTGTACGAGCAGTACTTC,CASSPTGEVYEQYF,-,-,TRBV7-8,TRBJ2-7
TGTGCCAGTAGTTATTCGACAGGGGGCGCAAACACTGAAGCTTTCTTT,CASSYSTGGANTEAFF,TRBD1,-,TRBV19,TRBJ1-1
TGCGCCAGCAGTGAGTTGAAAGAGCAAATCTACGAGCAGTACTTC,CASSELKEQIYEQYF,-,-,TRBV10-1,TRBJ2-7
TGTGCCAGCACCCCTTACGGCTCCTATAATTCACCCCTCCACTTT,CASTPYGSYNSPLHF,-,medium-sized,TRBV2,TRBJ1-6
TGTGCCAGCAGTGAGCTAGCGCCCTACAATGAGCAGCCCTTC,CASSELAPYNEQPF,-,few,TRBV2,TRBJ2-1
TGTGCCAGCAGCGCCCCGAGCCGGGCTTACGACGAGCAGTACTTC,CASSAPSRAYDEQYF,-,-,TRBV9,TRBJ2-7
TGTGCCAGCAGCATTTCCGGGACAGGGGCTTTCTATGGCTACACCTTC,CASSISGTGAFYGYTF,TRBD1,-,TRBV7-8,TRBJ1-2
TGCGCCAGCAGCCCGAATGTTGGGGGTTTCTATGGCTACACCTTC,CASSPNVGGFYGYTF,-,many,TRBV5-1,TRBJ1-2